The T cell receptor (beta chain) under discussion was sequenced for a study of T cells in Graves' hyperthyroidism and ophthalmopathy. RNA transcripts provided the source from which TCR beta CDR3 regions were amplified. Initially, a first-round RT-PCR of the TCR CDR3 employed the HTBI primer set. One entry per CDR3 protein, called by TCRdb with MiXCR from the multiplex PCR reads. The sample has almost 350,000 distinct CDR3 sequences; about a sixth are singletons. The length of the CDR3 is 16 residues. Germline assignment: CDR1 MNHEY and CDR2 SVGEGT. V lost 6 bases, J lost 0 bases, and 9 bases stayed unmatched. In its sample, this clonotype was seen once.

The TCR comes from a woman in her 40s with Graves' ophthalmopathy. The V and J genes are TRBV6-2 or TRBV6-3 and TRBJ2-7; the match to TRBD1 covers 9 bases. Sequenced input: blood. The CDR3 DNA reads as TGTGCCAGCAGCTGGGACAGGGCCCAGCCCTCCTACGAGCAGTACTTC. It yields the protein CASSWDRAQPSYEQYF.